This T cell receptor beta chain was profiled in a study of glioma-infiltrating T cells after dendritic cell vaccination. The time point: after dendritic cell vaccination, including at tumor progression/relapse. PBMC sampling occurred before vaccination, two weeks after the third dose, and at progression. TCRB CDR3 was amplified from 2 ug genomic DNA or less. The primer mix had 60 V beta and 13 J beta primers. This table comes from immunoSEQ multiplex PCR, and its TCRdb copy is limited to in-frame clones, with some not included. The sample has around 92,000 clones, approximately 80% seen once. Germline lookup yields CDR1 SNHLY and CDR2 FYNNEI. V shed 1 base and J 5 bases; nucleotides not matched to a gene: 5. This CDR3 is 15 amino acids long.

This chain uses TRBV2 with TRBJ2-3; 8 bases fit TRBD2. Specimen: blood, collected after dendritic cell vaccination. The TCR was taken from a human donor with glioblastoma. CDR3 in amino acids: CASSEGGLVGDTQYF. In DNA form, the CDR3 reads TGTGCCAGCAGTGAAGGGGGACTAGTAGGAGATACGCAGTATTTT.